Each of the 2 T cell receptor beta chains below was sequenced from the same sample in a study of CXCR3-negative and CXCR3-positive naive CD8 T cells. Through 5' RACE with UMI labels, the TRB cDNA libraries were prepared. TCRdb re-called the 5' RACE reads; every CDR3 protein appears as one record, without DNA. The table lists 100,000 to 150,000 distinct CDR3 sequences. Specimen: naive CXCR3- CD8+ T cells from blood. Subset of the sample: CD45RO-CCR7+CD27+CD95- naive CD8+ T cells lacking CXCR3 (TNR3-). Source of these receptors: a human donor in good health. Some clones in this sample may be carry-over from other donors' samples.

This chain links TRBV6-2 or TRBV6-3 with TRBJ2-3; TCRdb proposes TRBD1, but this gene call is untestable without DNA. CDR3 length equals 15 residues. Germline V gives CDR1 MNHEY, CDR2 SVGEGT. The chain's CDR3 is CASSLLDGVTDTQYF.

V is TRBV4-1 and J is TRBJ2-7; lacking DNA, the TRBD2 call made by TCRdb goes unchecked. Germline V gene lookup returns CDR1 MGHRA and CDR2 YSYEKL. The CDR3 consists of 19 residues. Here the CDR3 reads CASSWAPGTSGRGAYEQYF.